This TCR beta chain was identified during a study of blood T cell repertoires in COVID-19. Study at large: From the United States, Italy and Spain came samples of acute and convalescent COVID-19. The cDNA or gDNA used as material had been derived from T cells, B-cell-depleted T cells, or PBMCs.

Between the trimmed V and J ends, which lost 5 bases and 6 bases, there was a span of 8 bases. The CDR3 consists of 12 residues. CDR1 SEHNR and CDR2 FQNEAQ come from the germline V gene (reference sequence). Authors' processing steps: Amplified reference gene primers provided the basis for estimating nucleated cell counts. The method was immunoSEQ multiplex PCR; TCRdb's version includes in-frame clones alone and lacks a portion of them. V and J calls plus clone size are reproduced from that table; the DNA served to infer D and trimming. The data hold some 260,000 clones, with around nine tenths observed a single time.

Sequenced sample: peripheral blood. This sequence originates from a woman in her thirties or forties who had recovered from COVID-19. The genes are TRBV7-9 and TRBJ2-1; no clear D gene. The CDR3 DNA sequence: TGTGCCAGCAGCCCCCTAGGCAATGAGCAGTTCTTC. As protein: CASSPLGNEQFF. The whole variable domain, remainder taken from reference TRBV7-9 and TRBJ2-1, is DTGVSQNPRHKITKRGQNVTFRCDPISEHNRLYWYRQTLGQGPEFLTYFQNEAQLEKSRLLSDRFSAERPKGSFSTLEIQRTEQGDSAMYLCASSPLGNEQFFGPGTRLTVL.